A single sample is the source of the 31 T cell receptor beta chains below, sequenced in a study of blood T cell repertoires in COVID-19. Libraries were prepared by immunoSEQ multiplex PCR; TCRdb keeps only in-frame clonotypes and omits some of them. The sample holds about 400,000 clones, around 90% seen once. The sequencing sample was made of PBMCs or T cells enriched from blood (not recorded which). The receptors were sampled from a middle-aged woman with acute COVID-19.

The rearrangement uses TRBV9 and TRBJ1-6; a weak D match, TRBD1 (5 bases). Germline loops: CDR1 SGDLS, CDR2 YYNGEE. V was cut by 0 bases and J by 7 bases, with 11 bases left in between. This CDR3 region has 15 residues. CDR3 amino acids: CASSVEGQQNSPLHF. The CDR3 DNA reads TGTGCCAGCAGCGTAGAGGGGCAGCAGAATTCACCCCTCCACTTT.

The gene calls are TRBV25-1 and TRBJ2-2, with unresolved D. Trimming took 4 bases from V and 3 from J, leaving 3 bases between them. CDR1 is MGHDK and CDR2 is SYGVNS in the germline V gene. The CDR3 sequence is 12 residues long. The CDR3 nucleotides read TGTGCCAGCAGTGTATACACCGGGGAGCTGTTTTTT. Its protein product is CASSVYTGELFF.

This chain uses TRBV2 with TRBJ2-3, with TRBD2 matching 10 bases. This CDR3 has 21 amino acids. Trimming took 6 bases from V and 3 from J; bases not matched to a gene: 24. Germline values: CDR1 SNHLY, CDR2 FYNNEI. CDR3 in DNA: TGTGCCAGCAGCTGGATGCGAGCTAGCGGGGGCCCCGGAGGGATAACAGATACGCAGTATTTT. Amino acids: CASSWMRASGGPGGITDTQYF.

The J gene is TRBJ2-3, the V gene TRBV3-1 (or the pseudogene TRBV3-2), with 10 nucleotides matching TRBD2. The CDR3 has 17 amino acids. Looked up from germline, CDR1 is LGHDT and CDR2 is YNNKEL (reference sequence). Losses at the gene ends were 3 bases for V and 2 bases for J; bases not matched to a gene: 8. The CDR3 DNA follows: TGTGCCAGCAGCCAGGAAGATCTAGCGGGGGTCACAGATACGCAGTATTTT. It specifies CASSQEDLAGVTDTQYF.

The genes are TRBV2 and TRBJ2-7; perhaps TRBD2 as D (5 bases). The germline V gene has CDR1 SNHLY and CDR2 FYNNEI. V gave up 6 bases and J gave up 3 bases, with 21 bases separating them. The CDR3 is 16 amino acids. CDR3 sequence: CASRLNRGLGVYEQYF. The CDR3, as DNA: TGTGCCAGCAGACTAAACCGGGGTCTCGGAGTCTACGAGCAGTACTTC.

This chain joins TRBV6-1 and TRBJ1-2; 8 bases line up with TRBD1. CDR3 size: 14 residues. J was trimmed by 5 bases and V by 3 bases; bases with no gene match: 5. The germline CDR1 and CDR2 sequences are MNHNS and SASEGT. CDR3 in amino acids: CASSDSTGAYGYTF. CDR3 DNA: TGTGCCAGCAGTGATTCGACAGGGGCATATGGCTACACCTTC.

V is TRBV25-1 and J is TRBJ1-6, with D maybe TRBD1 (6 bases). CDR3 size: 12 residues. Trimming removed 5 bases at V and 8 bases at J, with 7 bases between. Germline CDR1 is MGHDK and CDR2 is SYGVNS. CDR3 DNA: TGTGCCAGCAGTTACAGGGATTCACCCCTCCACTTT. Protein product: CASSYRDSPLHF.

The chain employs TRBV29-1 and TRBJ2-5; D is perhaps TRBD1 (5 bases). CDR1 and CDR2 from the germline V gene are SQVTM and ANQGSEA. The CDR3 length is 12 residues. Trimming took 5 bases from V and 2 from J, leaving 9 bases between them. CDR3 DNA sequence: TGCAGCGTTCAGGGCTGGCAAGAGACCCAGTACTTC. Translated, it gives CSVQGWQETQYF. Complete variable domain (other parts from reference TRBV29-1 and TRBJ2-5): SAVISQKPSRDICQRGTSLTIQCQVDSQVTMMFWYRQQPGQSLTLIATANQGSEATYESGFVIDKFPISRPNLTFSTLTVSNMSPEDSSIYLCSVQGWQETQYFGPGTRLLVL.

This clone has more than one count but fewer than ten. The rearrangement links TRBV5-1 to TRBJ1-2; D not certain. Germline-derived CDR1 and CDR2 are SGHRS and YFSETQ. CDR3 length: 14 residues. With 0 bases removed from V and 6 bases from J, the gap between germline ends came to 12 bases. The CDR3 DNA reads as TGCGCCAGCAGCTTGGACAGCCTCGAAGATGGCTACACCTTC. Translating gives CASSLDSLEDGYTF.

The CDR3 sequence: CAWSSGQGLGYGYTF. Written as DNA, the CDR3 is TGTGCCTGGAGTTCTGGGCAGGGCCTTGGCTATGGCTACACCTTC. The chain has TRBV30 and TRBJ1-2; D may be TRBD1 (5 bases). The V gene lost 2 bases and the J gene lost 4 bases, with 17 bases spanning the gap. The germline gives CDR1 GTSNPN, CDR2 SVGIG (reference sequence). This CDR3 is 15 amino acids long.

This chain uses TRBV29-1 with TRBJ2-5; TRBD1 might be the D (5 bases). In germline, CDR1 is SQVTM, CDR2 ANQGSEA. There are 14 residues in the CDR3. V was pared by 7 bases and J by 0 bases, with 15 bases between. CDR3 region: CSARLLGHQETQYF. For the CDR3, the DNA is TGCAGCGCCCGGTTGCTGGGGCACCAAGAGACCCAGTACTTC.

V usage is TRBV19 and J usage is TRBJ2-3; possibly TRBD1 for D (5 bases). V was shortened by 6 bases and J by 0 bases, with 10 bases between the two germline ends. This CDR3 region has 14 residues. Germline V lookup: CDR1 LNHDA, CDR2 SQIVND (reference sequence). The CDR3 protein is CASSRVSSTDTQYF. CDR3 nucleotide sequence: TGTGCCAGTAGCAGGGTTTCTAGCACAGATACGCAGTATTTT.

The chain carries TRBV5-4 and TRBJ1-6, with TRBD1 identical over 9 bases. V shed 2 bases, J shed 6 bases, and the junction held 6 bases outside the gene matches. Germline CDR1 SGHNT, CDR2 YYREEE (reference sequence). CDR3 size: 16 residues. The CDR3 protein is CASSLQGAFFNSPLHF. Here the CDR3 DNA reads TGTGCCAGCAGCTTACAGGGGGCGTTTTTTAATTCACCCCTCCACTTT.

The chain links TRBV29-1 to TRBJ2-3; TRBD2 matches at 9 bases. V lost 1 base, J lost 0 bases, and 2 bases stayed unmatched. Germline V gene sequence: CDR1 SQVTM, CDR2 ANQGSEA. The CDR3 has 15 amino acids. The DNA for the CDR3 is TGCAGCGTTGAAGGACTAGCGGTGAGCACAGATACGCAGTATTTT. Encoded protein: CSVEGLAVSTDTQYF.

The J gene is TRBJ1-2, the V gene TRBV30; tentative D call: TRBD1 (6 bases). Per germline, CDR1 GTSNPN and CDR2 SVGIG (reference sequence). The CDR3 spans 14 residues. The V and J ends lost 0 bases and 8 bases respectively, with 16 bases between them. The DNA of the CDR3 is TGTGCCTGGAGTGTACGCAGGGGAGCTATGGGCTACACCTTC. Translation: CAWSVRRGAMGYTF.

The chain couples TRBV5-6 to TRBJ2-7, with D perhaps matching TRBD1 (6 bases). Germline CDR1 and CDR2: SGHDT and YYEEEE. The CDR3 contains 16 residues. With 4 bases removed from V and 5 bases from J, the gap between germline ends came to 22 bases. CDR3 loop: CASSLDPVGAQNEQYF. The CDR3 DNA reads TGTGCCAGCAGCCTCGATCCCGTGGGGGCACAGAACGAGCAGTACTTC.

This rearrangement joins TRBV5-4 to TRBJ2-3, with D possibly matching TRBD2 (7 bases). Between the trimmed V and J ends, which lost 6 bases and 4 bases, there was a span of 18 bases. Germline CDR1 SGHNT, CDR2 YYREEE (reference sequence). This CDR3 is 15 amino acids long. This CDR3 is CASTVGRGGADTQYF. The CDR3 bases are TGTGCCAGCACCGTAGGGAGGGGGGGGGCAGATACGCAGTATTTT.

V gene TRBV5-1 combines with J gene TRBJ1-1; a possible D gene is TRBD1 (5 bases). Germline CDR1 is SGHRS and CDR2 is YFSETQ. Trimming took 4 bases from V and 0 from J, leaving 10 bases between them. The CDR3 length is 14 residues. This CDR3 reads CASSMTAMNTEAFF. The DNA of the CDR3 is TGCGCCAGCAGCATGACAGCAATGAACACTGAAGCTTTCTTT.

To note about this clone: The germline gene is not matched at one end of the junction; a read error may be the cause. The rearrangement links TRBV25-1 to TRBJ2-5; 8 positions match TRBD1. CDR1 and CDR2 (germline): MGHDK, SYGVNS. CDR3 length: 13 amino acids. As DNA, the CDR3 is TGTGCCAGTAGTGCAGGGGGCCGGGAGACCCAGTACTTC. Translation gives CASSAGGRETQYF.

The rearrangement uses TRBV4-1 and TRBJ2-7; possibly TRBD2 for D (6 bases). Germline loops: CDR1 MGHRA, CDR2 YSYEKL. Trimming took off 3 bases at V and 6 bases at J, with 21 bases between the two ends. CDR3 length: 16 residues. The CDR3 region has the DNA TGCGCCAGCAGCCAGTCCGGGACTCTTACTTCTCCCGAGCAGTACTTC. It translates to CASSQSGTLTSPEQYF.

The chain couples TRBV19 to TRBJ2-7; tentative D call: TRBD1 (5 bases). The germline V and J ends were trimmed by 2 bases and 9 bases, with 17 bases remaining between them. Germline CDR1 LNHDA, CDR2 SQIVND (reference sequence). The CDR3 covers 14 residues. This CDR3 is CASSIKDIGFGQYF. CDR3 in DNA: TGTGCCAGTAGTATAAAGGACATAGGGTTTGGGCAGTACTTC.

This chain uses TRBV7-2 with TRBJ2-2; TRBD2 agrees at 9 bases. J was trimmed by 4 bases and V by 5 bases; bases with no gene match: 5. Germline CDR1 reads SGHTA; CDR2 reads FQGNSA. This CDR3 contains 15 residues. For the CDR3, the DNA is TGTGCCAGCAGCGTACTAGCGGGTCGCACCGGGGAGCTGTTTTTT. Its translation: CASSVLAGRTGELFF. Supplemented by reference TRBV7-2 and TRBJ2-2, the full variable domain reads GAGVSQSPSNKVTEKGKDVELRCDPISGHTALYWYRQSLGQGLEFLIYFQGNSAPDKSGLPSDRFSAERTGGSVSTLTIQRTQQEDSAVYLCASSVLAGRTGELFFGEGSRLTVL.

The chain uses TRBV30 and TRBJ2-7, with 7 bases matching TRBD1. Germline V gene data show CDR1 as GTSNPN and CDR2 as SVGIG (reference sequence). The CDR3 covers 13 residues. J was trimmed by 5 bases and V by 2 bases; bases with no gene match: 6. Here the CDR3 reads CAWSSTGKDEQYF. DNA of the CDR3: TGTGCCTGGAGTTCGACAGGGAAAGACGAGCAGTACTTC. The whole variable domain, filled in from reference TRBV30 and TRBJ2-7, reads SQTIHQWPATLVQPVGSPLSLECTVEGTSNPNLYWYRQAAGRGLQLLFYSVGIGQISSEVPQNLSASRPQDRQFILSSKKLLLSDSGFYLCAWSSTGKDEQYFGPGTRLTVT.

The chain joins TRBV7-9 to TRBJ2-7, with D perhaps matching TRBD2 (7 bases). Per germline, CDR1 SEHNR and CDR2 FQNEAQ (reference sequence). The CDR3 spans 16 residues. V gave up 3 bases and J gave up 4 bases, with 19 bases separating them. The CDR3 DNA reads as TGTGCCAGCAGCTTGACCCATCGGGGGGCGCAGTACGAGCAGTACTTC. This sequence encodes CASSLTHRGAQYEQYF.

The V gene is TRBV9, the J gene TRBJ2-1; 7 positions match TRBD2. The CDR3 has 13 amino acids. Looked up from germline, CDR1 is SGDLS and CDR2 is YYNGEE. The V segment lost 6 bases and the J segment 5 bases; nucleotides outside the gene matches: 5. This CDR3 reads CASKGGGHNEQFF. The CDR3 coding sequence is TGTGCCAGCAAGGGCGGGGGTCACAATGAGCAGTTCTTC.

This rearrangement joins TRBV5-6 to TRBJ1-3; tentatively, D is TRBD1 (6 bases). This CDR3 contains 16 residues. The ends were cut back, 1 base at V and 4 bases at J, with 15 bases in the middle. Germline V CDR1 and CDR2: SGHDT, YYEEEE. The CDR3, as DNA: TGTGCCAGCAGCTTGTCCCCCAGGGGATCCGGAAACACCATATATTTT. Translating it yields CASSLSPRGSGNTIYF.

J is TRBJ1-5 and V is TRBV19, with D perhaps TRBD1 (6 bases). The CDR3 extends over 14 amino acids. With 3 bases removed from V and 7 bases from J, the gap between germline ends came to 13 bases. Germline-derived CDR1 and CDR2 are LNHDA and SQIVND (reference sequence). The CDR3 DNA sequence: TGTGCCAGTAGTATGCCAGGGGTGCGGCAGCCCCAGCATTTT. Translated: CASSMPGVRQPQHF.

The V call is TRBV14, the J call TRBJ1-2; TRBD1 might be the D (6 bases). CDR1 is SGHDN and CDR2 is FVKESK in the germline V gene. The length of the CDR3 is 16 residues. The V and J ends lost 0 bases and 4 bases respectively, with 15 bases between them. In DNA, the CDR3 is TGTGCCAGCAGCCAAGATCAGACAGGACTGGCCTATGGCTACACCTTC. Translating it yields CASSQDQTGLAYGYTF.

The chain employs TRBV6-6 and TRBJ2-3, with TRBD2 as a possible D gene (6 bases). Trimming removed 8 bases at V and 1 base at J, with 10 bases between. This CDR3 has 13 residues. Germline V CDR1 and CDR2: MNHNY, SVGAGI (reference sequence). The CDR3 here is CASGGVRTDTQYF. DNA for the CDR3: TGTGCCAGCGGAGGGGTTCGCACAGATACGCAGTATTTT.

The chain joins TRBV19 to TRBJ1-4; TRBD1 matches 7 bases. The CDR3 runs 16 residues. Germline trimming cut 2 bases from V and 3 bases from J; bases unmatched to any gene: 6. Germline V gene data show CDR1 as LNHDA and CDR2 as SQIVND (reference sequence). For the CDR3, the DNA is TGTGCCAGTAGTATAAAAAGGGGGCTGGCTAATGAAAAACTGTTTTTT. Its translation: CASSIKRGLANEKLFF.

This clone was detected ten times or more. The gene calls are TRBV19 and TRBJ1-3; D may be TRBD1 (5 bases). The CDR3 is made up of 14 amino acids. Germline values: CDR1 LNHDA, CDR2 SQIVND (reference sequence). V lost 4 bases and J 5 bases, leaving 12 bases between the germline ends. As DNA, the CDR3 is TGTGCCAGTAGTAATCAGGGAACGAGAAACACCATATATTTT. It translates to CASSNQGTRNTIYF.